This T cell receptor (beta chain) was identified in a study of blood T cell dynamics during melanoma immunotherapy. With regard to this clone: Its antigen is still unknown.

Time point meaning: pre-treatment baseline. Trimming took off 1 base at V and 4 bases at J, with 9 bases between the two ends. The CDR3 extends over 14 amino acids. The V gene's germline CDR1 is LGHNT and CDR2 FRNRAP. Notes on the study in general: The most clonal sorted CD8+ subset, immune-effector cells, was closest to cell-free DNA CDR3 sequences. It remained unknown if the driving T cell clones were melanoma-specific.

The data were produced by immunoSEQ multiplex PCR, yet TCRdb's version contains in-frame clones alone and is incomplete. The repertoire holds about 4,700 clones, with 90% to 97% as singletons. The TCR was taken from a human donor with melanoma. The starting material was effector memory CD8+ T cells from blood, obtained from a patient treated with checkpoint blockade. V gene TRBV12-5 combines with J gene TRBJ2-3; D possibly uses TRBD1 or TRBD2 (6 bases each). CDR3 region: CASGLEGGADTQYF. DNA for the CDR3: TGTGCTAGTGGTTTGGAGGGGGGAGCAGATACGCAGTATTTT.